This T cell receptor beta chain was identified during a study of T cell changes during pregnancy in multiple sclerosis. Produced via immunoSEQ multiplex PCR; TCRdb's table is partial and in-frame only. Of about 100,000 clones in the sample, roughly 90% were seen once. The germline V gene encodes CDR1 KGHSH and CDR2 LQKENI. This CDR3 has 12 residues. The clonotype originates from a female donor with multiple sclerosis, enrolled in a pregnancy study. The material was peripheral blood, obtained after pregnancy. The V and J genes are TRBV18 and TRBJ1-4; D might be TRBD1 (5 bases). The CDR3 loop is CASWGLNEKLFF. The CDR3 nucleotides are TGTGCATCGTGGGGCCTTAATGAAAAACTGTTTTTT.